This T cell receptor beta chain was sequenced for a study of CD8 T cells in Susac syndrome. After extraction with the RNeasy kit, roughly 0.45 to 1 ug of the RNA was reverse transcribed using random hexamers. From the immunoSEQ multiplex PCR reads, TCRdb called clonotypes with MiXCR, one entry per CDR3 protein. The data hold 100,000 to 150,000 distinct CDR3 sequences, with around 94% observed a single time. TCR beta sequencing covered blood CD8+ and CD4+ T cells. V lost 8 bases, J lost 7 bases, and 11 bases lay in between. The CDR3 is made up of 12 amino acids. This receptor was identified in a human donor in good health. The J gene is TRBJ2-2, the V gene TRBV12-3 or TRBV12-4; D is possibly TRBD2 (6 bases). The sample comprised CD4+ T cells from PBMCs. The CDR3 protein is CASGLHGGELFF. The CDR3 DNA reads as TGTGCCAGCGGACTACATGGCGGGGAGCTGTTTTTT.